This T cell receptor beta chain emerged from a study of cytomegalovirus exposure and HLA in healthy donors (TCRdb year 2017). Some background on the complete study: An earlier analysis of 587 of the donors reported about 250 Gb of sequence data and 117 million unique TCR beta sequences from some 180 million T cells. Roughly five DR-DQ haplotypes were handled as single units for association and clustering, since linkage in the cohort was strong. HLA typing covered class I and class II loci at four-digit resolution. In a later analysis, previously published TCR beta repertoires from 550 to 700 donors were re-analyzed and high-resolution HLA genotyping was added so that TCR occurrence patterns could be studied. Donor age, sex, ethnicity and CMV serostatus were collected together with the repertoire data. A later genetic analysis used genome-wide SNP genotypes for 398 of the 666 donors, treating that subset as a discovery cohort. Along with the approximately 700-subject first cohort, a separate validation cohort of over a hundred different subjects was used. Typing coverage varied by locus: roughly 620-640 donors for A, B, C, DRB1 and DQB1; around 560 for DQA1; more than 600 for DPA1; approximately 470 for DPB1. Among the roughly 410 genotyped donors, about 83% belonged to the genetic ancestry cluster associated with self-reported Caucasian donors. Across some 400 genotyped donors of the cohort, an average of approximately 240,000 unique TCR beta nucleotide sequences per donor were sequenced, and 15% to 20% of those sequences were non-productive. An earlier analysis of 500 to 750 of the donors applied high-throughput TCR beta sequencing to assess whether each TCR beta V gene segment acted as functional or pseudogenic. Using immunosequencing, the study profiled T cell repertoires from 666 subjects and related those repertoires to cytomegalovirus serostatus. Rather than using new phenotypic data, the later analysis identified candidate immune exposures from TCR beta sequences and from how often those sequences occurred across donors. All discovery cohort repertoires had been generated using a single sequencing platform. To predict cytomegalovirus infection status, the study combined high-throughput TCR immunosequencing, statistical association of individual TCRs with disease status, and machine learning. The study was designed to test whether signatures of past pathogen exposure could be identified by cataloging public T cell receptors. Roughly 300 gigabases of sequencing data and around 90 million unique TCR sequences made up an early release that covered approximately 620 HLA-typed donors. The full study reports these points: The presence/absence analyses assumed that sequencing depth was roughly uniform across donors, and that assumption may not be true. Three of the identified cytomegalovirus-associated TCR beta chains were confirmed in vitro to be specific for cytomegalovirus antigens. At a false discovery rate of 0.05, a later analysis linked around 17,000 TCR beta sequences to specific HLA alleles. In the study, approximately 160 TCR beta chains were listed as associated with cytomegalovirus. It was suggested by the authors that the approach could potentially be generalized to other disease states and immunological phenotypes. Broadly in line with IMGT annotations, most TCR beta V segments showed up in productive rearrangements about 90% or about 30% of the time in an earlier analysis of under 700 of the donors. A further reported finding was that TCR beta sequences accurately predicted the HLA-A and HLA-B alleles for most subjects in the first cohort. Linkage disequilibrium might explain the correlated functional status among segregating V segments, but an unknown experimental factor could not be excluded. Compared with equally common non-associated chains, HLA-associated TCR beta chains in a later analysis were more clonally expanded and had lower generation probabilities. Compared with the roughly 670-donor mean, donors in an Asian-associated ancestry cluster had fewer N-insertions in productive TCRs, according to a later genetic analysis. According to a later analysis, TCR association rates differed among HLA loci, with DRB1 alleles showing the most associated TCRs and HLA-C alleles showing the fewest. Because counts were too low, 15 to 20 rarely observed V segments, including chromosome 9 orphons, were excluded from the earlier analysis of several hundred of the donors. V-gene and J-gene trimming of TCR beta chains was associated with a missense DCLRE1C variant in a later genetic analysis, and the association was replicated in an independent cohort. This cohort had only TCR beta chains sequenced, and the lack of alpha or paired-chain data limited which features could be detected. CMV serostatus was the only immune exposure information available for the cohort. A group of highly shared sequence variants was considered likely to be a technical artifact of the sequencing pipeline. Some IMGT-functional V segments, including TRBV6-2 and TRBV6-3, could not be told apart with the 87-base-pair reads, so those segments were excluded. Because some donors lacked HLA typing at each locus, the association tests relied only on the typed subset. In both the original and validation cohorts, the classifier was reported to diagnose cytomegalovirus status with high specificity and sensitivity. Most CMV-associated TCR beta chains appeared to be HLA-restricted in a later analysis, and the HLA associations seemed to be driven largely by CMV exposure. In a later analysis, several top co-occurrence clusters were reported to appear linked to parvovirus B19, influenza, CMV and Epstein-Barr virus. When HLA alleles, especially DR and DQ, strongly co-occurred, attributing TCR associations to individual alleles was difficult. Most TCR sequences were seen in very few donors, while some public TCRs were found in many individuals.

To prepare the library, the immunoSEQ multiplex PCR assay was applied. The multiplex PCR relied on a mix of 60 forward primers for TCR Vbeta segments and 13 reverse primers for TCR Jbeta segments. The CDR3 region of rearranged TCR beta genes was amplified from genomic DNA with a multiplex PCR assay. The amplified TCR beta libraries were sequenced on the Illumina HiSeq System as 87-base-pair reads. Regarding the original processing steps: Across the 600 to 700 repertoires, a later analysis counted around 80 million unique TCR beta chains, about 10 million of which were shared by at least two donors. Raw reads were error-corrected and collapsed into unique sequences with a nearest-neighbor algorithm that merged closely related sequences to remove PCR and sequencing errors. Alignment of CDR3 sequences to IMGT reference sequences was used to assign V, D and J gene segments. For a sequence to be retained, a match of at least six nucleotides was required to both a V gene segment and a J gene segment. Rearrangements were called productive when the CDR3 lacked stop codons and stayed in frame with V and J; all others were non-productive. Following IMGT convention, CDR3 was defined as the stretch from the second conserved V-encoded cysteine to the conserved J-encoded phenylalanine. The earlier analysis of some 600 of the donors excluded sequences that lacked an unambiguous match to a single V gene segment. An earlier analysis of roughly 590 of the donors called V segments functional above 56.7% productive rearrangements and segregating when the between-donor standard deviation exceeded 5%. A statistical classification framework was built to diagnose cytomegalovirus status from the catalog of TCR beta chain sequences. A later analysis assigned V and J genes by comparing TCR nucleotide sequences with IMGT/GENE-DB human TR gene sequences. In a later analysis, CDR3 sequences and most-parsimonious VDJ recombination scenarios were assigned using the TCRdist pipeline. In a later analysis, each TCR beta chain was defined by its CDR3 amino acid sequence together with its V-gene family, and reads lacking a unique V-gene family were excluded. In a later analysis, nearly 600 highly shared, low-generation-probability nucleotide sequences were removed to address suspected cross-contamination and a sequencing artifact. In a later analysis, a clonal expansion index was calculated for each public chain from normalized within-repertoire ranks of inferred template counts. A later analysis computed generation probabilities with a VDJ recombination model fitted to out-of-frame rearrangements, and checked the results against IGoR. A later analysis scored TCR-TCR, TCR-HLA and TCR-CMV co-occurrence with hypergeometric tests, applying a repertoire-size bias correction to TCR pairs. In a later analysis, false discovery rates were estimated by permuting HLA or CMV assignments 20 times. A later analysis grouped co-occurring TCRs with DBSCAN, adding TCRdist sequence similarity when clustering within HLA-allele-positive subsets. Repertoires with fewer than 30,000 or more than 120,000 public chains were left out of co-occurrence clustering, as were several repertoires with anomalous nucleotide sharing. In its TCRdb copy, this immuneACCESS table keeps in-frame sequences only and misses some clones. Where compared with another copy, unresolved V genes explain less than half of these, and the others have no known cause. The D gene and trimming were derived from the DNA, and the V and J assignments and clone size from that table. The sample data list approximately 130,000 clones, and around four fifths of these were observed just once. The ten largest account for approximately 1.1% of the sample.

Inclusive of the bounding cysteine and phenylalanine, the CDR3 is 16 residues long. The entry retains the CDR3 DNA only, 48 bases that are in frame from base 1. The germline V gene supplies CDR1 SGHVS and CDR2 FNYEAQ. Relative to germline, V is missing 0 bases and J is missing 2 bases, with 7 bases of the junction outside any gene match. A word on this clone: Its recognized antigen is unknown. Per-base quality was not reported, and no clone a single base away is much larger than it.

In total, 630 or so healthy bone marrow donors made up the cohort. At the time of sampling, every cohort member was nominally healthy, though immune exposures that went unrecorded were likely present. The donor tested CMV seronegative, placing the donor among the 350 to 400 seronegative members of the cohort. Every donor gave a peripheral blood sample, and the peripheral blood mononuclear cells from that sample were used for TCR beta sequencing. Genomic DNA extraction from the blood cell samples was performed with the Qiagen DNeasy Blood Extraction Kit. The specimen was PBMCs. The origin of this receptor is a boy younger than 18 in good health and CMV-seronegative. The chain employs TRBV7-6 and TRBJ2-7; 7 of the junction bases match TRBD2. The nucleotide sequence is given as TGTGCCAGCAGCTTAGCTCCGGAGCGGGAAACCTACGAGCAGTACTTC. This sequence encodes CASSLAPERETYEQYF.